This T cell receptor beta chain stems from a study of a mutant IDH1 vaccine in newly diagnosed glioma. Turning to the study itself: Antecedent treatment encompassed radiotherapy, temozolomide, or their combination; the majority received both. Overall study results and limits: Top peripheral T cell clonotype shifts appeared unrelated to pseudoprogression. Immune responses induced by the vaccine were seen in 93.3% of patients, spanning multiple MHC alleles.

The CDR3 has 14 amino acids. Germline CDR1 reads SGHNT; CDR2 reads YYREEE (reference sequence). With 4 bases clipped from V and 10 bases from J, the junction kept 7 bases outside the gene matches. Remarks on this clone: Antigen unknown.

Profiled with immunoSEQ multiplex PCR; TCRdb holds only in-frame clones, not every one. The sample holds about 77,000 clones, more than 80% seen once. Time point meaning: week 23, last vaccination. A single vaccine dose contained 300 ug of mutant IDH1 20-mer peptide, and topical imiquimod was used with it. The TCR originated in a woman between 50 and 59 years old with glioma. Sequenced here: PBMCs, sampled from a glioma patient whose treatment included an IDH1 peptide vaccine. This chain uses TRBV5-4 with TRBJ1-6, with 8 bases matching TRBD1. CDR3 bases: TGTGCCAGCAGCCTCCCCGGACAGGGATCACCCCTCCACTTT. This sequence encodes CASSLPGQGSPLHF.